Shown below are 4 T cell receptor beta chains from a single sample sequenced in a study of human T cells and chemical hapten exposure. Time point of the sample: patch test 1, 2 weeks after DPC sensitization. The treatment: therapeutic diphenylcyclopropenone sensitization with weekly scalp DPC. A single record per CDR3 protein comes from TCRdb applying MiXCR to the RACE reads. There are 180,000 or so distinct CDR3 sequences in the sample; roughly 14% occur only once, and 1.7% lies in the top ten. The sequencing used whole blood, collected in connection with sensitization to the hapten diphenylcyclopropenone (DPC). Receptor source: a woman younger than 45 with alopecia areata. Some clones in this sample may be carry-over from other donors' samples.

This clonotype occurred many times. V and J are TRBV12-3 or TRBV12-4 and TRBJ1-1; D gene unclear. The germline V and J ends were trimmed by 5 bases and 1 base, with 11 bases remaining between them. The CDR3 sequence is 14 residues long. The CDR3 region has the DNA TGTGCCAGCAGTCAGTCTAAGACGAACACTGAAGCTTTCTTT. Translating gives CASSQSKTNTEAFF.

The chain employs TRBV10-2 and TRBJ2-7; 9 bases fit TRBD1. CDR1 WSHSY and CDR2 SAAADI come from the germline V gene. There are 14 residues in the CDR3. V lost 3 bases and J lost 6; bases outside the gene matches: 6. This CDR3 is CASSELTGGSEQYF. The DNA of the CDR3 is TGCGCCAGCAGTGAACTGACAGGGGGATCCGAGCAGTACTTC.

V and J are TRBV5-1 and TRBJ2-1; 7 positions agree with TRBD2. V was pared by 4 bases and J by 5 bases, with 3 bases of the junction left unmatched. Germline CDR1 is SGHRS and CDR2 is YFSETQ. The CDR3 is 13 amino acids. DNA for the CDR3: TGCGCCAGCAGCCGGACTAGTCACAATGAGCAGTTCTTC. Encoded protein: CASSRTSHNEQFF. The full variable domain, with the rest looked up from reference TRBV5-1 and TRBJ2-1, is KAGVTQTPRYLIKTRGQQVTLSCSPISGHRSVSWYQQTPGQGLQFLFEYFSETQRNKGNFPGRFSGRQFSNSRSEMNVSTLELGDSALYLCASSRTSHNEQFFGPGTRLTVL.

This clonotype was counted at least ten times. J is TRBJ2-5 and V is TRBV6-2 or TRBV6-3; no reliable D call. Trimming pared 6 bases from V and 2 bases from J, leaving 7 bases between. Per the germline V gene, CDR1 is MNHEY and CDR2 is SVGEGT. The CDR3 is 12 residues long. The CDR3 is CASSDQQETQYF. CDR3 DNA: TGTGCCAGCAGCGACCAACAAGAGACCCAGTACTTC.